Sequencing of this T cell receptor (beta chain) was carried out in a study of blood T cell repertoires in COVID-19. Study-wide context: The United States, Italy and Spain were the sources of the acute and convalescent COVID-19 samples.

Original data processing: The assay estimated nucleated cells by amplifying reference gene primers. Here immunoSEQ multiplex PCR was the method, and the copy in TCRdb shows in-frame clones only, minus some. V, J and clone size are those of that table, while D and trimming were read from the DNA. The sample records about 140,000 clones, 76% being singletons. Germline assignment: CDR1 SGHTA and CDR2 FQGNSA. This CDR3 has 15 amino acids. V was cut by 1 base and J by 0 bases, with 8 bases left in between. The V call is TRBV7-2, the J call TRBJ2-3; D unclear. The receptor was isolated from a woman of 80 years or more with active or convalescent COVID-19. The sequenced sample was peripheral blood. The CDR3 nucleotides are TGTGCCAGCAGCTTAGTCGGAGCTAGCACAGATACGCAGTATTTT. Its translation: CASSLVGASTDTQYF.